Given below is one T cell receptor beta chain in context. The entry originates in a study of technical replicates of blood from several donors. This table comes from immunoSEQ multiplex PCR, and its TCRdb copy is limited to in-frame clones, with some not included. The data show 60,000 to 85,000 clones, about 96% seen once. This CDR3 is built from 17 residues. CDR1 and CDR2 (germline): MGHRA, YSYEKL. With V trimmed by 3 bases and J by 6 bases, 8 bases remained unmatched. This clonotype was sampled from a human donor in good health. The chain recombines TRBV4-1 with TRBJ2-2; 12 nucleotides match TRBD2. The sequencing sample was made of T cells isolated from PBMCs. CDR3 bases: TGCGCCAGCAGCCAGAAACTAGCGGGGGGAGGTCCCGGGGAGCTGTTTTTT. Residues: CASSQKLAGGGPGELFF.